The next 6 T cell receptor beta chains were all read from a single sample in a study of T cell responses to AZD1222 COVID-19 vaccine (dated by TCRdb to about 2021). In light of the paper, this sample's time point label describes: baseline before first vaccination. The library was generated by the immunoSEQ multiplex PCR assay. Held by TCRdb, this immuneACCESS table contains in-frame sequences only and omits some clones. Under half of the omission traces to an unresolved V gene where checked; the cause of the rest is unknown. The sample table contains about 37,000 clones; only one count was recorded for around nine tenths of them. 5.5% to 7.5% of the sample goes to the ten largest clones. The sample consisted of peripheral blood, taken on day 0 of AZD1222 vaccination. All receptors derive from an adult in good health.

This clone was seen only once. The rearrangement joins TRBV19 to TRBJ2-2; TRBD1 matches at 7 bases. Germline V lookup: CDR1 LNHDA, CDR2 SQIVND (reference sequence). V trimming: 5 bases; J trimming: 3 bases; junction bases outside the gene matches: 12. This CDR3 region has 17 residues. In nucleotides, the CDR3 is TGTGCCAGTAGTGTGGTTCGAGGGGGCTCGTACACCGGGGAGCTGTTTTTT. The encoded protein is CASSVVRGGSYTGELFF.

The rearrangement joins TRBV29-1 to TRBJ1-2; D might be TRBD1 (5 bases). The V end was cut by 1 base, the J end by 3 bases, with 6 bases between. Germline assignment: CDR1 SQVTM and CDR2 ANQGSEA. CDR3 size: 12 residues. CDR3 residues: CSVEGQYYGYTF. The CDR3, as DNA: TGCAGCGTTGAAGGACAGTACTATGGCTACACCTTC.

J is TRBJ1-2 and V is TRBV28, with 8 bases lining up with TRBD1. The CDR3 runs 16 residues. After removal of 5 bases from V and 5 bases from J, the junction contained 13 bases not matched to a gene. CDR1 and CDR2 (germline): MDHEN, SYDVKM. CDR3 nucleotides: TGTGCCAGCAGTCAGGGGGCAGCCGATGCCTTTTATGGCTACACCTTC. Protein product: CASSQGAADAFYGYTF.

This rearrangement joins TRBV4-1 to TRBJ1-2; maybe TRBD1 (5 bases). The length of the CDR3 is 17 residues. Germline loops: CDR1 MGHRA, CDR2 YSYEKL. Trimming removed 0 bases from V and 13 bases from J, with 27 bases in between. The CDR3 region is CASSQDLSGDGLKERTF. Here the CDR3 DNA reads TGCGCCAGCAGCCAAGACCTCTCCGGGGACGGATTGAAGGAGCGCACCTTC.

The CDR3 region has the DNA TGCGCCAGCAGTTCCCCCGGGACTAGCGGTAGGGGTGAGCAGTTCTTC. Protein sequence: CASSSPGTSGRGEQFF. The chain employs TRBV10-1 and TRBJ2-1; 11 bases agree with TRBD2. The CDR3 covers 16 residues. Germline CDR1 WNHNN, CDR2 SYGVQD (reference sequence). With V trimmed by 5 bases and J by 9 bases, 12 bases remained unmatched.

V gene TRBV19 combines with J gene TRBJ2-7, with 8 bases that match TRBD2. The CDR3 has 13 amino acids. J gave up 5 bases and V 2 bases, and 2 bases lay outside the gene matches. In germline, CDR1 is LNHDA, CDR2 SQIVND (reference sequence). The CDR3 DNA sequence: TGTGCCAGTAGTATAATCGGGGGGGACGAGCAGTACTTC. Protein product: CASSIIGGDEQYF.